Sequencing of this T cell receptor (beta chain) was carried out in a study of blood T cell repertoires in COVID-19. Study details: Collection of acute and convalescent COVID-19 samples took place in the United States, Italy and Spain. PBMCs, B-cell-depleted T cells, or T cells provided the cDNA or gDNA that made up the material.

Under the authors' procedure: It was from reference gene primer amplification that nucleated cell counts were estimated. The protocol was immunoSEQ multiplex PCR, while the TCRdb copy is restricted to in-frame clones and leaves out a portion. Clone size and the V and J calls come from that table; the DNA yielded D and trimming. The data contain 60,000 to 90,000 clones, 74% of them singletons. CDR1 and CDR2 (germline): SGDLS, YYNGEE. The ends were cut back, 0 bases at V and 4 bases at J, with 10 bases in the middle. CDR3 length equals 15 residues. This TCR came from a human donor with acute or convalescent COVID-19. The donor label of this sample is uncertain. The sequenced sample consisted of peripheral blood. The chain joins TRBV9 to TRBJ2-2, with TRBD2 as a possible D gene (5 bases). The CDR3: CASSVGGRGTGELFF. In DNA, the CDR3 is TGTGCCAGCAGCGTAGGAGGGAGAGGCACCGGGGAGCTGTTTTTT.